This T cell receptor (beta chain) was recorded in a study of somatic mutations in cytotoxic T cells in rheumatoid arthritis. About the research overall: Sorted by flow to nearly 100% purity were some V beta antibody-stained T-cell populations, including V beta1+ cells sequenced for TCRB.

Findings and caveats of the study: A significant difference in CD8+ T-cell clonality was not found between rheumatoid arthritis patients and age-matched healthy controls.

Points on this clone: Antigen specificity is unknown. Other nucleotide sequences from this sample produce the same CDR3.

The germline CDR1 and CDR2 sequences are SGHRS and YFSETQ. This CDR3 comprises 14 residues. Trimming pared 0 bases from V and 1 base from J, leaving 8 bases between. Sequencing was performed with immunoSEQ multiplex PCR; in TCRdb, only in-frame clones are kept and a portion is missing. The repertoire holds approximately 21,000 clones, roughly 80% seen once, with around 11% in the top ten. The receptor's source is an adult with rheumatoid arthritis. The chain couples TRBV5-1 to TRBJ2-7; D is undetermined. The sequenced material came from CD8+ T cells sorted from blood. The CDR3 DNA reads TGCGCCAGCAGCTTGGCTGGCGGATCCTACGAGCAGTACTTC. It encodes CASSLAGGSYEQYF.